The following is a TCR beta chain sequence with its context. The antigen is not known. Donors consisted of healthy bone marrow donors. This entry belongs to a study of cytomegalovirus exposure and HLA in healthy donors. This PCR relied on a set of 60 Vbeta primers and 13 Jbeta primers. Per the study methods: Tens of millions of unique TCR beta chains, roughly 10 million shared, were counted in a later analysis. Produced via immunoSEQ multiplex PCR; TCRdb's table is partial and in-frame only. That table supplies the V and J calls and clone size; D and trimming were determined from the DNA. Of more than 150,000 clones in the sample, nearly 80% were seen once. Study observations and caveats: Highly shared variants forming one cluster were likely a sequencing artifact.

V dropped 3 bases and J dropped 8; count of bases not matched to a gene: 6. The V gene's germline CDR1 is SGHDT and CDR2 YYEEEE. The CDR3 totals 14 residues. This chain uses TRBV5-6 with TRBJ1-1, with 11 bases lining up with TRBD1. Sequenced material: PBMCs. The sequence was collected from a man aged 45-65 years in good health and CMV-seropositive. The CDR3 here is CASSWGQGVGEAFF. The CDR3 region has the DNA TGTGCCAGCAGCTGGGGACAGGGGGTTGGGGAAGCTTTCTTT.